The subject of this entry is one T cell receptor beta chain. From germline, CDR1 is MNHEY and CDR2 SVGAGI. The CDR3 consists of 15 residues. Trimming removed 5 bases from V and 5 bases from J; junction bases left unmatched: 6. This entry is derived from a study of control samples from healthy donors and cancer patients. Here immunoSEQ multiplex PCR was the method, and the copy in TCRdb shows in-frame clones only, minus some. The table shows some 48,000 clones, with about 93% occurring only once. The chain joins TRBV6-5 to TRBJ1-6; TRBD1 matches 7 bases. Material: PBMCs. This clonotype originated in a woman aged 50 to 60 with head and neck cancer. This CDR3 is CASSRQGLDNSPLHF. As DNA, the CDR3 is TGTGCCAGCAGTCGACAGGGTCTGGATAATTCACCCCTCCACTTT.